A single sample gave rise to the 17 T cell receptor beta chains below, sequenced in a study of T cells in Graves' hyperthyroidism and ophthalmopathy. Amplified TCR beta CDR3 regions came from RNA transcripts. First-round RT-PCR with HTBI primers amplified the TCR CDR3 region. A single record per CDR3 protein comes from TCRdb applying MiXCR to the multiplex PCR reads. The sample shows fewer than 650,000 distinct CDR3 sequences, about 15% of them seen only once. Source material: blood. The receptors derive from a woman aged 40 to 55 with Graves' ophthalmopathy.

A few counts support this clonotype. The V gene is TRBV5-5, the J gene TRBJ2-7; D unresolved. The CDR3 spans 15 residues. Trimming cost V 0 bases and J 3 bases, with 13 bases left between them. Looked up from germline, CDR1 is SGHKS and CDR2 is YYEKEE (reference sequence). CDR3 in amino acids: CASSLGMGSNYEQYF. In nucleotides, the CDR3 is TGTGCCAGCAGCTTGGGTATGGGTTCTAACTACGAGCAGTACTTC.

In its sample, this clonotype was seen many times. V and J are TRBV12-3 or TRBV12-4 and TRBJ2-2; TRBD2 matches 8 bases. CDR3 size: 14 residues. With V trimmed by 10 bases and J by 1 base, 5 bases remained unmatched. CDR3 protein: CATKRELNTGELFF. CDR3 bases: TGTGCCACCAAGCGGGAGTTGAACACCGGGGAGCTGTTTTTT.

J is TRBJ2-7 and V is TRBV29-1, with a possible D match to TRBD2 (5 bases). Trimming took 4 bases from V and 0 from J, leaving 13 bases between them. Germline values: CDR1 SQVTM, CDR2 ANQGSEA. The CDR3 has 14 amino acids. The CDR3 is CSVGTPLNSYEQYF. The CDR3 DNA is TGCAGCGTTGGGACTCCTCTAAACTCCTACGAGCAGTACTTC.

The table lists this clonotype with many counts. The chain employs TRBV5-6 and TRBJ2-3; D call uncertain. The CDR3 has 15 residues. V shed 2 bases and J shed 3 bases, with 13 bases lying between them. Germline CDR1 is SGHDT and CDR2 is YYEEEE. The CDR3 region is CASSLGNPQTDTQYF. The CDR3 bases are TGTGCCAGCAGCTTAGGAAACCCTCAGACAGATACGCAGTATTTT.

This clonotype was observed many times. This rearrangement joins TRBV12-3 or TRBV12-4 to TRBJ2-7; tentatively, D is TRBD1 (7 bases). Trimming shortened V by 6 bases and J by 7 bases, and 16 bases separated the two germline ends. The CDR3 length is 13 residues. The CDR3 coding sequence is TGTGCCAGCAGCCCAGGGGGGCAAGGAGAGCAGTACTTC. Protein: CASSPGGQGEQYF.

The chain recombines TRBV19 with TRBJ1-5; 8 bases are shared with TRBD1. Germline-derived CDR1 and CDR2 are LNHDA and SQIVND (reference sequence). This CDR3 is built from 15 residues. The junction had 4 bases not matched to a gene; V was cut back by 5 bases and J by 1 base. The chain's CDR3 is CASSWTGFSNQPQHF. Here the CDR3 DNA reads TGTGCCAGTAGTTGGACAGGGTTCAGCAATCAGCCCCAGCATTTT.

This clonotype was observed at least ten times. The rearrangement links TRBV6-2 or TRBV6-3 to TRBJ2-5; TRBD2 aligns across 7 bases. CDR1 and CDR2 (germline): MNHEY, SVGEGT. The CDR3 extends over 14 amino acids. Unmatched junction bases numbered 8, after V lost 5 bases and J lost 5 bases. This CDR3 reads CASSTPGGSETQYF. CDR3 nucleotide sequence: TGTGCCAGCAGTACCCCGGGCGGGAGTGAGACCCAGTACTTC.

The table lists this clonotype with many counts. The chain carries TRBV24-1 and TRBJ1-1; TRBD1 might be the D (5 bases). This CDR3 is built from 13 residues. Germline CDR1 reads KGHDR; CDR2 reads SFDVKD. Trimming shortened V by 4 bases and J by 5 bases, and 10 bases separated the two germline ends. The CDR3 spells CATSDPRQTEAFF. The CDR3 bases are TGTGCCACCAGTGACCCACGACAGACTGAAGCTTTCTTT.

This clonotype was seen at least ten times. V usage is TRBV24-1 and J usage is TRBJ1-5, with D possibly being TRBD1 (5 bases). V gave up 7 bases and J gave up 4 bases, with 10 bases separating them. In germline, CDR1 is KGHDR, CDR2 SFDVKD. CDR3 size: 13 residues. The CDR3 spells CATREGPNQPQHF. The DNA for the CDR3 is TGTGCCACCAGAGAGGGACCTAATCAGCCCCAGCATTTT.

This clonotype was detected ten times or more. The gene calls are TRBV7-8 and TRBJ2-7, with D possibly called TRBD1 or TRBD2 (5 bases each). The germline V and J ends were trimmed by 1 base and 7 bases, with 17 bases remaining between them. The germline CDR1 and CDR2 sequences are SGHVS and FQNEAQ. This CDR3 has 15 amino acids. The CDR3 sequence is CASSLVFGGSGEQYF. The CDR3 DNA follows: TGTGCCAGCAGCTTAGTTTTTGGGGGATCGGGAGAGCAGTACTTC.

This clonotype was recorded at least ten times. The V gene is TRBV20-1, the J gene TRBJ2-5; unclear D gene. The CDR3 runs 11 residues. The V and J ends lost 1 base and 5 bases respectively, with 5 bases between them. Looked up from germline, CDR1 is DFQATT and CDR2 is SNEGSKA (reference sequence). As DNA, the CDR3 is TGCAGTGCTAGAGCGGCGGAGACCCAGTACTTC. Encoded protein: CSARAAETQYF.

The chain joins TRBV6-1 to TRBJ1-6, with D maybe TRBD1 (5 bases). The length of the CDR3 is 13 residues. With 2 bases removed from V and 11 bases from J, the gap between germline ends came to 10 bases. Germline V gives CDR1 MNHNS, CDR2 SASEGT. This CDR3 reads CASSEYEGPPLHF. In DNA form, the CDR3 reads TGTGCCAGCAGTGAATACGAGGGACCACCCCTCCACTTT.

At least ten counts were recorded for this clonotype. V usage is TRBV7-3 and J usage is TRBJ2-5, with 10 positions matching TRBD2. This CDR3 has 14 residues. V gave up 6 bases and J gave up 5 bases; unmatched junction bases: 6. The germline V gene has CDR1 SGHTA and CDR2 FQGTGA. The CDR3 spells CASSLSSGSETQYF. The CDR3 DNA follows: TGTGCCAGCAGTTTATCTAGCGGGAGTGAGACCCAGTACTTC.

The chain couples TRBV12-3 or TRBV12-4 to TRBJ1-5, with 7 bases that match TRBD1. V was clipped by 6 bases and J by 3 bases; unmatched bases: 5. This CDR3 has 14 amino acids. Here the CDR3 reads CASSPTGINQPQHF. CDR3 coding DNA: TGTGCCAGCAGCCCGACAGGGATCAATCAGCCCCAGCATTTT.

The table lists this clonotype with a few counts. The rearrangement uses TRBV6-6 and TRBJ1-6; D not certain. Germline assignment: CDR1 MNHNY and CDR2 SVGAGI (reference sequence). V was cut by 2 bases and J by 13 bases, with 9 bases left in between. The length of the CDR3 is 12 residues. CDR3 amino acids: CASSYPAHPLHF. Written as DNA, the CDR3 is TGTGCCAGCAGTTACCCCGCTCATCCCCTCCACTTT.

Ten or more counts support this clonotype. The chain is built from TRBV12-3 or TRBV12-4 and TRBJ2-7; D is unresolved. The CDR3 loop spans 15 amino acids. The V end lost 6 bases, the J end lost 8 bases, and 23 bases lay between the germline ends. Here the CDR3 DNA reads TGTGCCAGCAGCGTCGGACGGGTGACTCCTCACCAGCAGTACTTC. Translated, it gives CASSVGRVTPHQQYF.

This clonotype was detected many times. The chain employs TRBV19 and TRBJ1-5; tentatively, D is TRBD1 (5 bases). The CDR3 has 13 amino acids. Deletions cut 3 bases from V and 4 bases from J, with 7 bases between. Germline V lookup: CDR1 LNHDA, CDR2 SQIVND (reference sequence). CDR3 DNA: TGTGCCAGTAGTATTTGGGGGAATCAGCCCCAGCATTTT. It codes for CASSIWGNQPQHF.